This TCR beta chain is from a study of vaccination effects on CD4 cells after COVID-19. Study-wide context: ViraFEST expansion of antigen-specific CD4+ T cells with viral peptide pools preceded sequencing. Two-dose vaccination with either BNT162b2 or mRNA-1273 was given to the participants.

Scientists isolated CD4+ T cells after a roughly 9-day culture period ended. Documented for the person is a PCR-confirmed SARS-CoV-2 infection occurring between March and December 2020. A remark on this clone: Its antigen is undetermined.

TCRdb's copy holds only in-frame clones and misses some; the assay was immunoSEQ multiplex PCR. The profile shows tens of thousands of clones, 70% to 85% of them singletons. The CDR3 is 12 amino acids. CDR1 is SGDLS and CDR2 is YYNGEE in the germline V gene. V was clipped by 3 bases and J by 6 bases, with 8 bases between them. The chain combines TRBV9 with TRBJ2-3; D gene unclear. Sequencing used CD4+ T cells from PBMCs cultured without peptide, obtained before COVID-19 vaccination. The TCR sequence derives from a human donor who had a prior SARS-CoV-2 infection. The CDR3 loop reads CASSGKMDTQYF. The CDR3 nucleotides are TGTGCCAGCAGCGGAAAGATGGATACGCAGTATTTT.